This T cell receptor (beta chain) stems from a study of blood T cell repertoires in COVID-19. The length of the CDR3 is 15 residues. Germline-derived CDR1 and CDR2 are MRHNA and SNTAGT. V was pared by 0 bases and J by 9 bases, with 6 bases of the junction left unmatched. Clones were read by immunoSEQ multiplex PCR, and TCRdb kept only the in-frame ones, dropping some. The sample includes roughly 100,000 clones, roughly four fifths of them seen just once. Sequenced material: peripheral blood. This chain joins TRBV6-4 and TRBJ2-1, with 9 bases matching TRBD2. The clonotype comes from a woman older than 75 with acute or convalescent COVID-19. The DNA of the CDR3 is TGTGCCAGCAGTGACTCGATAGCGGGAGTAGGTGAGCAGTTCTTC. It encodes CASSDSIAGVGEQFF.